Listed below are T cell receptor beta chains from one sample, sequenced in a study of STAT3 mutations in large granular lymphocyte leukemia. TCRdb's table, derived via immunoSEQ multiplex PCR, lists solely in-frame clones and lacks some. The sample carries approximately 22,000 clones, 94% recorded once. Input material: peripheral blood mononuclear cells. Source of these receptors: a man between 35 and 55 years old with T-cell large granular lymphocyte leukemia. Some clones in this sample may be carry-over from other donors' samples. The CDR3 runs from the conserved cysteine through the conserved F or W. Fields, in order: J gene, V gene, D gene, clone size, CDR3 protein, CDR3 DNA. A D gene is named only where the DNA matches it firmly. Clone size, where shown, is once, few, many, or a class for clones that have expanded.

TRBJ2-1,TRBV7-2,NA,once,CASSLGLPGHEQFF,TGTGCCAGCAGCTTAGGACTACCAGGGCATGAGCAGTTCTTC
TRBJ1-2,TRBV7-9,TRBD1,NA,CASSFSTGEDGYTF,TGTGCCAGCAGCTTTAGTACAGGGGAGGATGGCTACACCTTC
TRBJ1-5,TRBV6-6,TRBD1,NA,CGGDRGNQPQHF,TGCGGGGGGGACAGGGGCAATCAGCCCCAGCATTTT
TRBJ2-3,TRBV5-4,TRBD2,NA,CASSLGGGTDTQYF,TGTGCCAGCAGCCTGGGGGGGGGTACAGATACGCAGTATTTT
TRBJ1-1,TRBV28,NA,NA,CASSLSGGWDTEAFF,TGTGCCAGCAGTTTATCGGGGGGCTGGGACACTGAAGCTTTCTTT
TRBJ2-1,TRBV7-9,NA,NA,CASFDLLQDNEQFF,TGTGCCAGTTTCGATCTTTTACAGGACAATGAGCAGTTCTTC
TRBJ2-7,TRBV9,NA,NA,CASSVAPTAYEQYF,TGTGCCAGCAGCGTAGCTCCGACAGCCTACGAGCAGTACTTC
TRBJ2-2,TRBV7-6,NA,NA,CASSPRDGVYTGELFF,TGTGCCAGCAGCCCCCGGGACGGAGTCTACACCGGGGAGCTGTTTTTT
TRBJ2-3,TRBV27,TRBD1,NA,CASSPPGTVGADTQYF,TGTGCCAGCAGTCCCCCAGGGACAGTGGGGGCAGATACGCAGTATTTT
TRBJ2-6,TRBV7-6,NA,NA,CASSLQSGAGANVLTF,TGTGCCAGCAGCTTGCAATCGGGGGCTGGGGCCAACGTCCTGACTTTC
TRBJ1-2,TRBV30,TRBD1,NA,CAWTNRGTGYGYTF,TGTGCCTGGACGAACAGGGGGACGGGCTATGGCTACACCTTC
TRBJ1-1,TRBV10-2,NA,NA,CASSEIPLDTEAFF,TGCGCCAGCAGTGAGATCCCTTTGGACACTGAAGCTTTCTTT
TRBJ2-7,TRBV9,NA,NA,CASSAQAGGSYEQYF,TGTGCCAGCAGCGCCCAGGCTGGAGGGTCCTACGAGCAGTACTTC
TRBJ2-1,TRBV12-5,TRBD1,NA,CASGLMVDRGHSEQFF,TGTGCTAGTGGTTTAATGGTGGACAGGGGGCACAGTGAGCAGTTCTTC
TRBJ2-7,TRBV29-1,NA,NA,CSVRTASYEQYF,TGCAGCGTGAGGACGGCCTCCTACGAGCAGTACTTC
TRBJ1-1,TRBV10-3,TRBD1,NA,CAISPNRGSRVMNTEAFF,TGTGCCATCAGTCCAAACAGGGGCTCCAGGGTAATGAACACTGAAGCTTTCTTT
TRBJ1-2,TRBV7-9,TRBD1,NA,CASIGTGRSYGYTF,TGTGCCAGCATCGGGACAGGTCGGTCTTACGGCTACACCTTC
TRBJ1-2,TRBV30,TRBD1,NA,CAWSVRGQAYGYTF,TGTGCCTGGAGTGTACGAGGACAGGCCTATGGCTACACCTTC
TRBJ2-7,TRBV7-2,TRBD2,NA,CASSPPLAGGRNEQYF,TGTGCCAGCAGCCCGCCACTCGCGGGGGGCCGGAACGAGCAGTACTTC
TRBJ2-3,TRBV4-1,TRBD2,NA,CASSQATSALTDTQYF,TGCGCCAGCAGCCAAGCCACTAGCGCCCTCACAGATACGCAGTATTTT
TRBJ2-3,TRBV19,NA,NA,CASNHHSDTQYF,TGTGCCAGTAACCATCACTCAGATACGCAGTATTTT
TRBJ2-7,TRBV6-6,TRBD2,NA,CASSTSGTSNEQYF,TGTGCCAGCAGTACGTCCGGGACTAGTAACGAGCAGTACTTC